The table lists the clone carrying this T cell receptor beta chain with a few counts. The target antigen is unknown. The data belong to a study of beta chain features in type 1 diabetes. Isolated RNA was reverse transcribed in full, so expressed TCRB transcripts were sequenced. Some clones are missing from TCRdb's copy, which holds only in-frame ones; the method was immunoSEQ multiplex PCR. The sample holds about 180,000 clones; approximately 8.1% are singletons and the top ten take roughly 0.97%. The trim removed 4 bases at V and 3 bases at J, leaving 5 bases unmatched. Germline V CDR1 and CDR2: SEHNR, FQNEAQ (reference sequence). The CDR3 totals 15 residues. Notes on the study in general: Researchers could not determine here whether HLA type influences TCRB rearrangement. Moderate but significant shortening of TCRB CDR3s was recorded in all four CD4+ subsets from Type 1 diabetes patients. Patients showed naive, central memory and Treg TCRB repertoires that appeared more similar than those of healthy donors.

The source of this sequence is a woman aged 35 to 49 with type 1 diabetes. Sequenced: central memory CD4+ T cells from blood. The chain joins TRBV7-9 to TRBJ2-3; TRBD2 agrees at 9 bases. The CDR3 DNA follows: TGTGCCAGCAGCTATAGCGGGAGTTTGACAGATACGCAGTATTTT. Amino acid sequence: CASSYSGSLTDTQYF.